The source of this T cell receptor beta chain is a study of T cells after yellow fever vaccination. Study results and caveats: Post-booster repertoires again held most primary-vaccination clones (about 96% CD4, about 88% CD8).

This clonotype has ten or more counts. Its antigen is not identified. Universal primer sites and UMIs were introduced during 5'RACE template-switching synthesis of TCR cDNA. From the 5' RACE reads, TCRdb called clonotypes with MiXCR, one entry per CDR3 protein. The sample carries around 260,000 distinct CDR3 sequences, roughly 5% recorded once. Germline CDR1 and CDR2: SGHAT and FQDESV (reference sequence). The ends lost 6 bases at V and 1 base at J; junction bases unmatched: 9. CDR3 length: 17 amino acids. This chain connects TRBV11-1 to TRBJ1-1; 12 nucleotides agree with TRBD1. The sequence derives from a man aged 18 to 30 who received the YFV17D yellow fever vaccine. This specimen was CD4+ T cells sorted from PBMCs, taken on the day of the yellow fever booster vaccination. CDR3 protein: CASRWDRGRDRNTEAFF. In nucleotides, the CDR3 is TGTGCCAGCAGATGGGACAGGGGGCGCGATCGGAACACTGAAGCTTTCTTT.